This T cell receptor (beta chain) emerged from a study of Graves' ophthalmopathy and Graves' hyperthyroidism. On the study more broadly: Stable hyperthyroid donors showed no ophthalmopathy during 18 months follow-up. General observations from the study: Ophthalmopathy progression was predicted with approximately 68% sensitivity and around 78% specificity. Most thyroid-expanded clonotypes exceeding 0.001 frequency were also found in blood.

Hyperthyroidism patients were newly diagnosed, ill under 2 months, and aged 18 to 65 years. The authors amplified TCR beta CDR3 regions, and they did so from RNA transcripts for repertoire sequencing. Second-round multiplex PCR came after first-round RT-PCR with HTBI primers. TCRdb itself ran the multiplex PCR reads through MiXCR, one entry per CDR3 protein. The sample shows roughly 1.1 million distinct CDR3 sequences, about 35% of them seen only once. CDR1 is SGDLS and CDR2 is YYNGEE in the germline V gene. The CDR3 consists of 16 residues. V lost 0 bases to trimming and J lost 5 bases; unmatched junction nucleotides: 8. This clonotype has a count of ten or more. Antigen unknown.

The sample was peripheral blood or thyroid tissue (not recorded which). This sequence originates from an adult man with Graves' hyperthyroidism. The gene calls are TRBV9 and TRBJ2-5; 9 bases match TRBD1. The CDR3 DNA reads TGTGCCAGCAGCGTAGTCGGGACAGGGATCTCCGAGACCCAGTACTTC. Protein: CASSVVGTGISETQYF. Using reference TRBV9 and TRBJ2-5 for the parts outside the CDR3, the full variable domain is DSGVTQTPKHLITATGQRVTLRCSPRSGDLSVYWYQQSLDQGLQFLIQYYNGEERAKGNILERFSAQQFPDLHSELNLSSLELGDSALYFCASSVVGTGISETQYFGPGTRLLVL.